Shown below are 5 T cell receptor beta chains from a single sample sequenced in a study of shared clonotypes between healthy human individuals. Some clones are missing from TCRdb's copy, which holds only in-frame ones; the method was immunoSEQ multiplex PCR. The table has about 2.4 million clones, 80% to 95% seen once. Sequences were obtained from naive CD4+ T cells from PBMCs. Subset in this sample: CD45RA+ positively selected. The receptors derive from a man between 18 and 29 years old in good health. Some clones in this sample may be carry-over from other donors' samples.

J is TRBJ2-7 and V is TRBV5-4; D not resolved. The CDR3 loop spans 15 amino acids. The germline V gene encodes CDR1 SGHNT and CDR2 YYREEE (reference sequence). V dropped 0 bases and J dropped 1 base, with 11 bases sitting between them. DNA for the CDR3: TGTGCCAGCAGCTTGGATCCAAAAGGGTCCTACGAGCAGTACTTC. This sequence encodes CASSLDPKGSYEQYF.

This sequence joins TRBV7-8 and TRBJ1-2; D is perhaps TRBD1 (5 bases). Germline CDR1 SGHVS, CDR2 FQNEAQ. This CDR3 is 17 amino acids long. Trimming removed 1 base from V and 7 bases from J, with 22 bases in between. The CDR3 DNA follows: TGTGCCAGCAGCTTAGAACTGGCTCGGGGCGCGAAGTCTGGCTACACCTTC. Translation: CASSLELARGAKSGYTF.

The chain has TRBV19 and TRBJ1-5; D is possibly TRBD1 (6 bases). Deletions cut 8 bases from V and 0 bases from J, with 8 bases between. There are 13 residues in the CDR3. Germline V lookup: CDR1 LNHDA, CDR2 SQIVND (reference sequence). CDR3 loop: CASADSSNQPQHF. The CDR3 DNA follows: TGTGCCAGTGCGGACAGTAGCAATCAGCCCCAGCATTTT.

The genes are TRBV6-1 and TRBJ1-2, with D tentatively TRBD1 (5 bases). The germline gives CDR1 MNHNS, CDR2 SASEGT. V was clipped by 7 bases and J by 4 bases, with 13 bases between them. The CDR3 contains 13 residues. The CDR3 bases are TGTGCCAGCATGGTCGGGGCGGGCTATGGCTACACCTTC. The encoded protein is CASMVGAGYGYTF.

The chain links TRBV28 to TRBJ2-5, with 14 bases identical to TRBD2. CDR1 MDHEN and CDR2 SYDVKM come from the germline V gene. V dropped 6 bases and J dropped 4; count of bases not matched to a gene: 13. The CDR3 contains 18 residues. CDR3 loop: CASRGTSGRVASRETQYF. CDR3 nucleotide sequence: TGTGCCAGCAGGGGGACTAGCGGGAGAGTGGCTTCCCGAGAGACCCAGTACTTC. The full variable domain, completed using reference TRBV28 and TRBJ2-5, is DVKVTQSSRYLVKRTGEKVFLECVQDMDHENMFWYRQDPGLGLRLIYFSYDVKMKEKGDIPEGYSVSREKKERFSLILESASTNQTSMYLCASRGTSGRVASRETQYFGPGTRLLVL.